This T cell receptor beta chain was found in a study of cytomegalovirus exposure and HLA in healthy donors. Germline-derived CDR1 and CDR2 are LGHNT and FRNRAP. This CDR3 is 14 amino acids long. V was clipped by 9 bases and J by 2 bases; unmatched bases: 7. Here immunoSEQ multiplex PCR was the method, and the copy in TCRdb shows in-frame clones only, minus some. The sample consists of tens of thousands of clones, around 96% of them appearing once. The chain is built from TRBV12-5 and TRBJ2-3; 8 nucleotides align to TRBD2. The specimen sequenced was PBMCs. The TCR originated in a man younger than 30 in good health and CMV-seronegative. In DNA form, the CDR3 reads TGTGCTAGCGGGAGGGACTATATCACAGATACGCAGTATTTT. Amino acids: CASGRDYITDTQYF. The complete variable domain, with remaining parts taken from reference TRBV12-5 and TRBJ2-3, reads DARVTQTPRHKVTEMGQEVTMRCQPILGHNTVFWYRQTMMQGLELLAYFRNRAPLDDSGMPKDRFSAEMPDATLATLKIQPSEPRDSAVYFCASGRDYITDTQYFGPGTRLTVL.